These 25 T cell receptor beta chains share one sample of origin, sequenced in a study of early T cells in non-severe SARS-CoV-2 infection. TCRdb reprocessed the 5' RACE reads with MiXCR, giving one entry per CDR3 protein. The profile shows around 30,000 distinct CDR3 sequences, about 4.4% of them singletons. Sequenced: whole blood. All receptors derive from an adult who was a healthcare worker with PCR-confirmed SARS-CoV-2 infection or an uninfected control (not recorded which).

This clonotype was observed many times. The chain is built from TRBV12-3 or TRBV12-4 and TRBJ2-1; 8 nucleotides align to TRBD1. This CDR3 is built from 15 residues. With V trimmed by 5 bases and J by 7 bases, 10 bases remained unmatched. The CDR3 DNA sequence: TGTGCCAGCAGTACCTGGACAGGGATTCGTAATGAGCAGTTCTTC. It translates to CASSTWTGIRNEQFF.

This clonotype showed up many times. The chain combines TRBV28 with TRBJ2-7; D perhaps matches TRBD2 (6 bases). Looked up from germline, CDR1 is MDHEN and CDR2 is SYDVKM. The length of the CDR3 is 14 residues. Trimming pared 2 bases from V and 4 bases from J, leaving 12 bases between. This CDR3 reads CASSLAGRSYEQYF. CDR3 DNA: TGTGCCAGCAGTTTAGCGGGAAGATCGTACGAGCAGTACTTC.

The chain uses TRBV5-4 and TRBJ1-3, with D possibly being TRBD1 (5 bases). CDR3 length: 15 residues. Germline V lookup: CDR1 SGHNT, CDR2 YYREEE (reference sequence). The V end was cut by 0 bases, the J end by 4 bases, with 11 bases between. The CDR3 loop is CASSLDRGSGNTIYF. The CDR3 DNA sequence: TGTGCCAGCAGCTTGGACCGGGGCTCGGGAAACACCATATATTTT. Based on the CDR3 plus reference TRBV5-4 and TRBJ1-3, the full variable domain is ETGVTQSPTHLIKTRGQQVTLRCSSQSGHNTVSWYQQALGQGPQFIFQYYREEENGRGNFPPRFSGLQFPNYSSELNVNALELDDSALYLCASSLDRGSGNTIYFGEGSWLTVV.

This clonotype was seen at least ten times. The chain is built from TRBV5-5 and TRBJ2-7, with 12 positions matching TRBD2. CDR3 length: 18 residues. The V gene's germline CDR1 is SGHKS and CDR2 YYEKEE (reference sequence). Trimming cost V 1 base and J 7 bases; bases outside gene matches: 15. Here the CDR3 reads CASSLRSPGTSGPGEQYF. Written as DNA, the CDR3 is TGTGCCAGCAGCTTGCGGTCGCCCGGGACTAGCGGGCCGGGAGAGCAGTACTTC.

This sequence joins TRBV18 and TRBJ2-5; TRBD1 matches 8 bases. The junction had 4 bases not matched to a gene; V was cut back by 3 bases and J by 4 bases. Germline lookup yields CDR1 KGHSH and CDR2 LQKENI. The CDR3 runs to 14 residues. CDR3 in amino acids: CASSPDRGGETQYF. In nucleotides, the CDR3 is TGTGCCAGCTCACCCGACAGGGGAGGAGAGACCCAGTACTTC.

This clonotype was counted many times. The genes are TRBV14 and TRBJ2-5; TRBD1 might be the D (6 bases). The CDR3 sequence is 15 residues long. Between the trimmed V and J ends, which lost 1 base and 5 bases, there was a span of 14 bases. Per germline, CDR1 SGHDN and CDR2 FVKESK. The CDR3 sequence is CASSQVGGVIETQYF. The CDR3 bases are TGTGCCAGCAGCCAAGTAGGGGGAGTTATCGAGACCCAGTACTTC. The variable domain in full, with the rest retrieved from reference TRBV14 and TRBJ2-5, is EAGVTQFPSHSVIEKGQTVTLRCDPISGHDNLYWYRRVMGKEIKFLLHFVKESKQDESGMPNNRFLAERTGGTYSTLKVQPAELEDSGVYFCASSQVGGVIETQYFGPGTRLLVL.

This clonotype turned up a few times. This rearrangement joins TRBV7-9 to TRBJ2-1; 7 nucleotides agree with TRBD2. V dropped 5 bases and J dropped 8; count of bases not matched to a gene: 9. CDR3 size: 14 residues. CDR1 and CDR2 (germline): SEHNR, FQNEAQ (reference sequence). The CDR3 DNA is TGTGCCAGCAGCCCAGTGACTAGCTCAGATGAGCAGTTCTTC. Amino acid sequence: CASSPVTSSDEQFF. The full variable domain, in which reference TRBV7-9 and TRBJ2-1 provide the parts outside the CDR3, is DTGVSQNPRHKITKRGQNVTFRCDPISEHNRLYWYRQTLGQGPEFLTYFQNEAQLEKSRLLSDRFSAERPKGSFSTLEIQRTEQGDSAMYLCASSPVTSSDEQFFGPGTRLTVL.

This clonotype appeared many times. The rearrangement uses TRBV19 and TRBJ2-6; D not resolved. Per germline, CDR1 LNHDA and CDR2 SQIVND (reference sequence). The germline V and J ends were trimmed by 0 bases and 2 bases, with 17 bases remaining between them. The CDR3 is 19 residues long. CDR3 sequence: CASSIDGIGGSTGANVLTF. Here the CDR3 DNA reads TGTGCCAGTAGTATAGATGGGATCGGCGGTTCTACTGGGGCCAACGTCCTGACTTTC.

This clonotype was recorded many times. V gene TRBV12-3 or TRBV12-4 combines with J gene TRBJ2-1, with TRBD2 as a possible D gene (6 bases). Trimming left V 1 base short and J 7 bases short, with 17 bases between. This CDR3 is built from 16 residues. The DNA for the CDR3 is TGTGCCAGCAGTTTAGGCGTGAGCGGAGGGAGGAATGAGCAGTTCTTC. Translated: CASSLGVSGGRNEQFF.

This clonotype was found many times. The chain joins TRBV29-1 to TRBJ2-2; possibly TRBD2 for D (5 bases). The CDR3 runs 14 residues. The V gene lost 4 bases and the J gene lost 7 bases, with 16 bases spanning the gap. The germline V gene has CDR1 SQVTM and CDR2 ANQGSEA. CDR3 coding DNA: TGCAGCGTTGGACACGGGCTAGCCGGCGGGGAGCTGTTTTTT. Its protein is CSVGHGLAGGELFF.

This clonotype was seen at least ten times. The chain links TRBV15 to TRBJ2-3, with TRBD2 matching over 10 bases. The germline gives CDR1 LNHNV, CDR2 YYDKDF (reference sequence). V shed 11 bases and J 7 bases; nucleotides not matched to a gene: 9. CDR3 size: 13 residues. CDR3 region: CAAQREGLNTQYF. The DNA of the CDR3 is TGTGCCGCCCAGCGGGAGGGCCTAAATACGCAGTATTTT.

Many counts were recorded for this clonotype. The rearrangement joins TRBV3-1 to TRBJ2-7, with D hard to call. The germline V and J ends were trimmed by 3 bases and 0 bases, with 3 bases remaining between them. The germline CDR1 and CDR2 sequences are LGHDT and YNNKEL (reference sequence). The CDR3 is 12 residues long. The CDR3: CASSQFSYEQYF. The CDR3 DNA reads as TGTGCCAGCAGCCAGTTCTCCTACGAGCAGTACTTC.

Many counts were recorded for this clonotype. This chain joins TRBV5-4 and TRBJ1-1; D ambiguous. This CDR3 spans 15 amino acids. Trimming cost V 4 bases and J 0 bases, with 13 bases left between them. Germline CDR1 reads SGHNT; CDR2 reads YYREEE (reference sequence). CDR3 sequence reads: CASSPLAEMNTEAFF. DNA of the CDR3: TGTGCCAGCAGCCCCCTGGCCGAAATGAACACTGAAGCTTTCTTT.

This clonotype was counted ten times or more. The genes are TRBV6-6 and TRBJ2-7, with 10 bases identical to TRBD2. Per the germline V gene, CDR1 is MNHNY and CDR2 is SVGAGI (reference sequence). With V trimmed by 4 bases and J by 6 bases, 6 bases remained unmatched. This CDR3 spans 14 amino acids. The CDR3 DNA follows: TGTGCCAGCAGTTCTCAAGCGGGAGGGCCCGAGCAGTACTTC. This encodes CASSSQAGGPEQYF.

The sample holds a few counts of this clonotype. The CDR3 spells CASSHFSGATYEQYF. The CDR3 region has the DNA TGTGCCAGCAGCCACTTTAGCGGGGCAACCTACGAGCAGTACTTC. This chain connects TRBV7-9 to TRBJ2-7, with 8 nucleotides matching TRBD2. The CDR3 is 15 amino acids. The J segment lost 2 bases and the V segment lost 5 bases, leaving 8 bases of the junction unmatched. Germline V gene sequence: CDR1 SEHNR, CDR2 FQNEAQ (reference sequence).

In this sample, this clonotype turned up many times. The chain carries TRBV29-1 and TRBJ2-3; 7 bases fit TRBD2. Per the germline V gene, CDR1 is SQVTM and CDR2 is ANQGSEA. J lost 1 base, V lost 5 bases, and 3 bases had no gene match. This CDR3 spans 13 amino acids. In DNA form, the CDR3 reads TGCAGCGTTCTCACTAGCGGCACAGATACGCAGTATTTT. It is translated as CSVLTSGTDTQYF.

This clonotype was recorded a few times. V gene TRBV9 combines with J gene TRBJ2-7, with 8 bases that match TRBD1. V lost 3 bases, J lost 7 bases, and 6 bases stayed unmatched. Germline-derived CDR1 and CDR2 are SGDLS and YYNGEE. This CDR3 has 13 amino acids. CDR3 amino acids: CASSGTGIGEQYF. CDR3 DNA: TGTGCCAGCAGCGGGACAGGGATCGGTGAGCAGTACTTC.

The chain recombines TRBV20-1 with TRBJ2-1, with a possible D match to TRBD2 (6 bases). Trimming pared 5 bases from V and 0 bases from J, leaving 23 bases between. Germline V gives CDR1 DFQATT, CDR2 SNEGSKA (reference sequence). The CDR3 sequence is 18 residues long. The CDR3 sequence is CSAAFQGGLGSSYNEQFF. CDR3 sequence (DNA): TGCAGTGCTGCCTTCCAGGGAGGCCTCGGTAGCTCCTACAATGAGCAGTTCTTC.

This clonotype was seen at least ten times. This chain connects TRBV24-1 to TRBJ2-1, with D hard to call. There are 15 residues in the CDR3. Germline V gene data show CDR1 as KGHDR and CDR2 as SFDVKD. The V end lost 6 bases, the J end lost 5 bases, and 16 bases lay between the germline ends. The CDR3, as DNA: TGTGCCACCAGTTATAGCACCCGAGACAACAATGAGCAGTTCTTC. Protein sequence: CATSYSTRDNNEQFF.

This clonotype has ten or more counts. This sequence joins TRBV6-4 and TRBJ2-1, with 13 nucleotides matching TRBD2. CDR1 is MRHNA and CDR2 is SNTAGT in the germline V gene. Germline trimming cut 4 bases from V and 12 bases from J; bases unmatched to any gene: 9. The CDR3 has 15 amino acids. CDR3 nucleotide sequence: TGTGCCAGCAGTGTTGGGACTAGCGGGATGGAAAGGCAGTTCTTC. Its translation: CASSVGTSGMERQFF.

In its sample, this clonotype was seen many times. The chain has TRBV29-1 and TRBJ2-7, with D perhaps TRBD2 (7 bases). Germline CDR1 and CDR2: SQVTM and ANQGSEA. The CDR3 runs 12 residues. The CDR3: CRWPGGYYEQYF. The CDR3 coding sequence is TGCAGGTGGCCGGGGGGCTACTACGAGCAGTACTTC.

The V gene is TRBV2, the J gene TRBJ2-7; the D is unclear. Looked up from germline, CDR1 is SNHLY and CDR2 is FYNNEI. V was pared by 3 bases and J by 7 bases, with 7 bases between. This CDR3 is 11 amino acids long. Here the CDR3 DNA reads TGTGCCAGCAGTGAGAGATTTGAGCAGTACTTC. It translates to CASSERFEQYF. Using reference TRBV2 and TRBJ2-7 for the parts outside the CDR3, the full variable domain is EPEVTQTPSHQVTQMGQEVILRCVPISNHLYFYWYRQILGQKVEFLVSFYNNEISEKSEIFDDQFSVERPDGSNFTLKIRSTKLEDSAMYFCASSERFEQYFGPGTRLTVT.

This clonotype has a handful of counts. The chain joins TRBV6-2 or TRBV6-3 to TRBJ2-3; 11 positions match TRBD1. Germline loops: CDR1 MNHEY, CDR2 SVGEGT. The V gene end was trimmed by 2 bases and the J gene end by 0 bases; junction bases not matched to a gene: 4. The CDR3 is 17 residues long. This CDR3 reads CASSYLGQGASTDTQYF. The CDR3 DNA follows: TGTGCCAGCAGTTACCTCGGACAGGGGGCTAGCACAGATACGCAGTATTTT.

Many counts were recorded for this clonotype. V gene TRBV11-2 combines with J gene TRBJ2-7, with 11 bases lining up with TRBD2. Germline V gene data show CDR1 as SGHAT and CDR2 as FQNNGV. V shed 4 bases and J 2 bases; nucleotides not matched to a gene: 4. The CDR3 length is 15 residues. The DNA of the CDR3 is TGTGCCAGCAGCTCACTAGCGGGAGTGGCCTACGAGCAGTACTTC. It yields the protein CASSSLAGVAYEQYF.

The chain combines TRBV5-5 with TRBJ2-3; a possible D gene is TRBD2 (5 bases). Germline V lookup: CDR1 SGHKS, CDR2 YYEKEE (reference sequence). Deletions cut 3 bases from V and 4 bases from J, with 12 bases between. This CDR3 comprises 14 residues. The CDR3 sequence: CASSSRSGSDTQYF. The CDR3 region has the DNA TGTGCCAGCAGCTCCCGCTCGGGGTCAGATACGCAGTATTTT.